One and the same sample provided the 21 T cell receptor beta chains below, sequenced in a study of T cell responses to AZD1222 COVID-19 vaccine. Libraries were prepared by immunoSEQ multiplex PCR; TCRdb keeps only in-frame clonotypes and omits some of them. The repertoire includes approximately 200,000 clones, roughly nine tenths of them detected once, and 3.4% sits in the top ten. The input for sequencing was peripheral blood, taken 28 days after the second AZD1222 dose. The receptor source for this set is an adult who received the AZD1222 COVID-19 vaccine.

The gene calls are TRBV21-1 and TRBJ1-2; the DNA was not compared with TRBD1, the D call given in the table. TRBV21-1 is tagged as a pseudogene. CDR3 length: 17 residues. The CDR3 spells CASSGRTDPSLEYGYTF. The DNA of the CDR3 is TGTGCCAGCAGCGGACGGACAGACCCCTCGTTAGAATATGGCTACACCTTC.

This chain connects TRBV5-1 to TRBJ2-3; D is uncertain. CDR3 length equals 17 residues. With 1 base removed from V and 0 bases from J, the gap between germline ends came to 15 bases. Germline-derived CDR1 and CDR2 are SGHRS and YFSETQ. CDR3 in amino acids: CASSLWPSDLSTDTQYF. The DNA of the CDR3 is TGCGCCAGCAGCTTGTGGCCCAGTGATCTTAGCACAGATACGCAGTATTTT.

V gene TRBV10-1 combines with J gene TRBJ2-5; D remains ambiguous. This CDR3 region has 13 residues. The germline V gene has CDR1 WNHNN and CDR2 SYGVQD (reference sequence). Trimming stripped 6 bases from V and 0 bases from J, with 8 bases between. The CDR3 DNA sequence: TGCGCCAGCAGCGCGGACCACCAAGAGACCCAGTACTTC. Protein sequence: CASSADHQETQYF.

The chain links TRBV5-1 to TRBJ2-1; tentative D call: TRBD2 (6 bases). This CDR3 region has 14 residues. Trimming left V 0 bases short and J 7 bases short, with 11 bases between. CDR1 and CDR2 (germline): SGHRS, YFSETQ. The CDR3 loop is CASSLEREFNEQFF. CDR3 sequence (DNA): TGCGCCAGCAGCTTGGAACGGGAGTTTAATGAGCAGTTCTTC.

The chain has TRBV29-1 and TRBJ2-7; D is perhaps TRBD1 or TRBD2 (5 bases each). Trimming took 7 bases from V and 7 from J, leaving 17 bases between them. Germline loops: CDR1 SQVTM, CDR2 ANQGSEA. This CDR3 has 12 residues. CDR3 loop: CSGGNAGGEQYF. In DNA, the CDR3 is TGCAGCGGGGGGAACGCGGGCGGAGAGCAGTACTTC.

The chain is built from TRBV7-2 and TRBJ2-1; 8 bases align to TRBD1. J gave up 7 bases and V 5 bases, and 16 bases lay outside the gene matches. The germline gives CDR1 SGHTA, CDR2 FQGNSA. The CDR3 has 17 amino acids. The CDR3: CASSVPRTGNLRNEQFF. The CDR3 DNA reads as TGTGCCAGCAGCGTCCCTCGGACAGGGAATCTTAGGAATGAGCAGTTCTTC.

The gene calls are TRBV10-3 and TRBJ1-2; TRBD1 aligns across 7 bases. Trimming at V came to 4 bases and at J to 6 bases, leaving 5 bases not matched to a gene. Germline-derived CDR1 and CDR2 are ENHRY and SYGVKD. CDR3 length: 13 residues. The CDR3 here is CAISVGQGDGYTF. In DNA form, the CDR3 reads TGTGCCATCAGTGTAGGTCAGGGGGATGGCTACACCTTC.

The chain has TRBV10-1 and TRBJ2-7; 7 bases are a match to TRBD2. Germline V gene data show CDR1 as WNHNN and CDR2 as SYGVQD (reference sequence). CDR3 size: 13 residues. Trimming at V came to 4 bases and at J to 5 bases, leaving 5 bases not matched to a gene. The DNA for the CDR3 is TGCGCCAGCAGTGGTGCGGGAGTCGACGAGCAGTACTTC. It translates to CASSGAGVDEQYF.

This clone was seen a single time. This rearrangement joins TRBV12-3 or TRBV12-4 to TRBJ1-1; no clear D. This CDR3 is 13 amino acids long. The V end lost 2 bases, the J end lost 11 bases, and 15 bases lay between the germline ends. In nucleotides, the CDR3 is TGTGCCAGCAGTTTATCGGGAACCGTTAAGGCTTTCTTT. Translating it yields CASSLSGTVKAFF.

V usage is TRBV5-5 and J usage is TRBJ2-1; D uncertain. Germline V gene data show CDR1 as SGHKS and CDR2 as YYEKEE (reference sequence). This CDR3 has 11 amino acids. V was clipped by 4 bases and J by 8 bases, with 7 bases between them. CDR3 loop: CASSARHEQFF. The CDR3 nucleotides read TGTGCCAGCAGCGCTAGACATGAGCAGTTCTTC.

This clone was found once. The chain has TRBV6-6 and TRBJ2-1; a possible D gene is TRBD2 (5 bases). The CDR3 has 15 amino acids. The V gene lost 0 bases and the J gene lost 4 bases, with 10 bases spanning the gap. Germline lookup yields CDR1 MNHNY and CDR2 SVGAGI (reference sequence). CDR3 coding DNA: TGTGCCAGCAGTTACTCGGGAGTAGGGTACAATGAGCAGTTCTTC. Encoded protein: CASSYSGVGYNEQFF.

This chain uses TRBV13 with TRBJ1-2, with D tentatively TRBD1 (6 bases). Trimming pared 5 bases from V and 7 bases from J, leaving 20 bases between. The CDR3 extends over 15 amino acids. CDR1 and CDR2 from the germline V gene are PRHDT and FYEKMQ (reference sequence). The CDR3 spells CASSLDRTGAAGYTF. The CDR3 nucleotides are TGTGCCAGCAGCCTGGATAGGACGGGGGCGGCTGGCTACACCTTC.

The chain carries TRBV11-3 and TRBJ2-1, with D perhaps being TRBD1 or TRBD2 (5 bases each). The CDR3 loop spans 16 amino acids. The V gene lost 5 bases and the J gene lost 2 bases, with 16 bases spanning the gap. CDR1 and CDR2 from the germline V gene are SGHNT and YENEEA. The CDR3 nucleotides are TGTGCCAGCAGCCGTTACCGGGACCCAACCTACAATGAGCAGTTCTTC. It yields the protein CASSRYRDPTYNEQFF.

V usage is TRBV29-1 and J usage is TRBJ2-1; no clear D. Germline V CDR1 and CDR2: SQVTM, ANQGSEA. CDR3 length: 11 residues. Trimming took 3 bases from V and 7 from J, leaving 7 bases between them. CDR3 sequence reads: CSVDGWNEQFF. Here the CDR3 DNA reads TGCAGCGTTGACGGCTGGAATGAGCAGTTCTTC.

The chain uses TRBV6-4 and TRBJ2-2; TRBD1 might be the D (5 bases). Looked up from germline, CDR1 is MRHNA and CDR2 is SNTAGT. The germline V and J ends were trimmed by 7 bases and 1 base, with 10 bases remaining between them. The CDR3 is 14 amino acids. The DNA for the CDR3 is TGTGCCAGCAACGAAGGGGTGAACACCGGGGAGCTGTTTTTT. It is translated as CASNEGVNTGELFF.

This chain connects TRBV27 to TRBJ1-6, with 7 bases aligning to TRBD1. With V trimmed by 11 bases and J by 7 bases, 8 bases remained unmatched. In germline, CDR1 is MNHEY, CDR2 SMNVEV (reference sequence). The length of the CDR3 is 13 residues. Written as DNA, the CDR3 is TGTGCCGCAGGGGGGTCGGGGAATTCACCCCTCCACTTT. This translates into CAAGGSGNSPLHF.

CDR3 region: CAWRDRIGSANYGYTF. For the CDR3, the DNA is TGTGCCTGGAGGGACAGGATCGGATCGGCTAACTATGGCTACACCTTC. The V gene is TRBV30, the J gene TRBJ1-2; 7 nucleotides agree with TRBD1. Germline V CDR1 and CDR2: GTSNPN, SVGIG (reference sequence). The CDR3 runs to 16 residues. After removal of 3 bases from V and 0 bases from J, the junction contained 10 bases not matched to a gene.

The CDR3 coding sequence is TGTGCCAGTAGTATGGGCAGGGGGCGGGAGACCCAGTACTTC. This translates into CASSMGRGRETQYF. V gene TRBV19 combines with J gene TRBJ2-5; 8 bases map to TRBD1. Trimming cost V 3 bases and J 5 bases; bases outside gene matches: 5. The CDR3 contains 14 residues. Germline loops: CDR1 LNHDA, CDR2 SQIVND (reference sequence).

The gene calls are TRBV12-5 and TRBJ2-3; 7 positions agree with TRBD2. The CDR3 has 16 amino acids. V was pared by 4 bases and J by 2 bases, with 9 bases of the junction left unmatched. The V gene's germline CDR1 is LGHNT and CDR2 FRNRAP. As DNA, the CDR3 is TGTGCTAGTGGTTCCATTAGCGGGTGGGCCACAGATACGCAGTATTTT. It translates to CASGSISGWATDTQYF.

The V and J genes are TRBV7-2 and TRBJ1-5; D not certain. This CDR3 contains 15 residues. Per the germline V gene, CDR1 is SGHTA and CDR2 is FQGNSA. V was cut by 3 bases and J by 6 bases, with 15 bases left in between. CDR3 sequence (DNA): TGTGCCAGCAGCTTCTTAGATTCGGGGAGTCAGCCCCAGCATTTT. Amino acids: CASSFLDSGSQPQHF.

This chain's CDR3 is CASSSGQTGRTDTQYF. The CDR3 DNA reads TGTGCCAGCAGCTCCGGTCAGACGGGTCGCACAGATACGCAGTATTTT. The V call is TRBV7-2, the J call TRBJ2-3, with D unclear. Germline V gene lookup returns CDR1 SGHTA and CDR2 FQGNSA. Trimming removed 4 bases at V and 1 base at J, with 15 bases between. The CDR3 runs 16 residues. Full variable domain (rest looked up from reference TRBV7-2 and TRBJ2-3): GAGVSQSPSNKVTEKGKDVELRCDPISGHTALYWYRQSLGQGLEFLIYFQGNSAPDKSGLPSDRFSAERTGGSVSTLTIQRTQQEDSAVYLCASSSGQTGRTDTQYFGPGTRLTVL.